This T cell receptor (beta chain) was observed in a study of response to subunit inactivated influenza vaccine. Study-wide findings and caveats: T cells newly recruited by each seasonal influenza vaccination are few, the authors suggested.

Germline V lookup: CDR1 SGHRS, CDR2 YFSETQ. The CDR3 is 14 residues long. The ends were cut back, 4 bases at V and 4 bases at J, with 14 bases in the middle. Each CDR3 protein gets one entry after TCRdb re-called the RT-PCR reads with MiXCR. The sample lists roughly 630,000 distinct CDR3 sequences, 13% to 15% seen once, with 7.6% in the top ten. As to this clonotype: The antigen is undetermined.

The TCR was taken from a man aged 45-65 years who received an inactivated influenza vaccine. This material consisted of PBMCs from blood, taken 14 to 15 days before vaccination. The rearrangement uses TRBV5-1 and TRBJ1-2; TRBD1 is a possible D gene (6 bases). The CDR3 coding sequence is TGCGCCAGCAGCGAAGACAGGATCCTCTATGGCTACACCTTC. Translating it yields CASSEDRILYGYTF.